This T cell receptor (beta chain) derives from a study of blood T cell repertoires in COVID-19. The overall study: The United States, Italy and Spain were the sources of the acute and convalescent COVID-19 samples.

Study members were between about 18 and 95 years old and lived in approximately 25 US regions. Allocation to cohorts depended on clinical history reported by the participants. The V end was cut by 5 bases, the J end by 6 bases, with 13 bases between. Germline CDR1 SEHNR, CDR2 FQNEAQ (reference sequence). The CDR3 runs to 13 residues. This table comes from immunoSEQ multiplex PCR, and its TCRdb copy is limited to in-frame clones, with some not included. The sample lists approximately 230,000 clones, 87% occurring once. Sequencing was carried out using PBMCs or T cells enriched from blood (not recorded which). V is TRBV7-9 and J is TRBJ1-2; D unclear. The receptor was derived from a woman aged 30 to 39 with acute COVID-19. CDR3 coding DNA: TGTGCCAGCAGCCCAAGGCGGGGAGATGGCTACACCTTC. It encodes CASSPRRGDGYTF.